This T cell receptor beta chain derives from a study of cytomegalovirus exposure and HLA in healthy donors (dated by TCRdb to between 2016 and 2019). The study in broad terms: According to an earlier analysis of a few hundred of the donors, 150 million to 200 million T cells yielded some 120 million unique TCR beta sequences and 250 to 350 Gb of sequence data. In a later genetic analysis, genome-wide SNP genotypes for about 55% of the roughly 700 donors were used, and that subset was treated as a discovery cohort. The study used immunosequencing to profile the T cell repertoires of approximately 650 subjects and linked those repertoires to cytomegalovirus serostatus. High-throughput TCR immunosequencing, statistical association of individual TCRs with disease status, and machine learning were combined to predict cytomegalovirus infection status. Rather than using new phenotypic data, the later analysis identified candidate immune exposures from TCR beta sequences and from how often those sequences occurred across donors. HLA typing covered class I and class II loci at four-digit resolution. All discovery cohort repertoires had been generated on a single sequencing platform. Donor age, sex, ethnicity and CMV serostatus were compiled together with the repertoire data. In a later analysis, previously published TCR beta repertoires from 550 to 700 donors were re-analyzed and high-resolution HLA genotyping was added so that TCR occurrence patterns could be studied. The genetic ancestry cluster associated with self-reported Caucasian donors included 81% of the 398 genotyped donors. About 300 gigabases of sequencing data and around 90 million unique TCR sequences made up an early release that covered 500 to 700 HLA-typed donors. The number of typed donors differed by locus: roughly 620-630 for A, B, C, DRB1 and DQB1; approximately 540 for DQA1; about 600 for DPA1; and some 430 for DPB1. The aim of the study was to test whether cataloging public T cell receptors could identify signatures of past pathogen exposure. In addition to the first cohort of roughly 670 subjects, a separate validation cohort of 130 or so different subjects was used. Because of strong linkage in the cohort, roughly five DR-DQ haplotypes were treated as single units for association and clustering. Among about 370 genotyped donors of the cohort, an average of roughly 230,000 unique TCR beta nucleotide sequences was sequenced per donor, of which about 20% were non-productive. An earlier analysis of about 620 of the donors applied high-throughput TCR beta sequencing to assess whether each TCR beta V gene segment acted as functional or pseudogenic. What the study reported, not specific to this receptor: Most CMV-associated TCR beta chains appeared to be HLA-restricted in a later analysis, and the HLA associations seemed to be driven largely by CMV exposure. About 15 rarely observed V segments, including chromosome 9 orphons, were excluded from the earlier analysis of some 590 of the donors because counts were too low. Broadly in line with IMGT annotations, most TCR beta V segments showed up in productive rearrangements about 87% or about 30% of the time in an earlier analysis of a few hundred of the donors. It was suggested by the authors that the approach could potentially be generalized to other disease states and immunological phenotypes. A later genetic analysis associated a missense DCLRE1C variant with V-gene and J-gene trimming of TCR beta chains, and an independent cohort replicated the association. Compared with equally common non-associated chains, HLA-associated TCR beta chains in a later analysis were more clonally expanded and had lower generation probabilities. The presence/absence analyses assumed that sequencing depth was roughly uniform across donors, and that assumption may not be true. A group of highly shared sequence variants was considered likely to be a technical artifact of the sequencing pipeline. Some IMGT-functional V segments, including TRBV6-2 and TRBV6-3, could not be told apart with the 87-base-pair reads, so those segments were excluded. Linkage disequilibrium might explain the correlated functional status among segregating V segments, but an unknown experimental factor could not be excluded. The only immune exposure information available for the cohort was CMV serostatus. In vitro tests confirmed that three of the cytomegalovirus-associated TCR beta chains recognize cytomegalovirus antigens. According to a later genetic analysis, donors in an Asian-associated ancestry cluster had fewer N-insertions in productive TCRs than the approximately 700-donor mean. In the study, some 160 TCR beta chains were listed as associated with cytomegalovirus. In a later analysis, several top co-occurrence clusters were reported to appear linked to parvovirus B19, influenza, CMV and Epstein-Barr virus. Specific HLA alleles were associated with over 15,000 TCR beta sequences at a false discovery rate of 0.05 in a later analysis. A later analysis found that TCR association rates varied across HLA loci, with DRB1 alleles showing the most associated TCRs and HLA-C alleles the fewest. When HLA alleles, especially DR and DQ, strongly co-occurred, attributing TCR associations to individual alleles was difficult. Cytomegalovirus status was reported to be diagnosed by the classifier with high specificity and sensitivity in both the original and validation cohorts. A further reported finding was that TCR beta sequences accurately predicted the HLA-A and HLA-B alleles for most subjects in the first cohort. Because some donors lacked HLA typing at each locus, the association tests relied only on the typed subset. Most TCR sequences were seen in very few donors, while some public TCRs were found in many individuals. The cohort was sequenced for TCR beta chains only, and without alpha or paired-chain data the features that could be detected were limited.

Library preparation used the immunoSEQ multiplex PCR assay. For the multiplex PCR, a mixture combining 60 forward primers for TCR Vbeta segments and 13 reverse primers for TCR Jbeta segments was used. Amplification of the CDR3 region of rearranged TCR beta genes was performed with a multiplex PCR assay on genomic DNA. On the Illumina HiSeq System, the amplified TCR beta libraries were sequenced as 87-base-pair reads. Per the authors' processing: A later analysis counted some 74 million unique TCR beta chains across the approximately 700 repertoires, and roughly 10 million of these chains were shared by at least two donors. To remove PCR and sequencing errors, raw reads were error-corrected and collapsed into unique sequences using a nearest-neighbor algorithm that merged closely related sequences. Alignment of CDR3 sequences to IMGT reference sequences was used to assign V, D and J gene segments. Each retained sequence needed at least a six-nucleotide match to both a V gene segment and a J gene segment. Rearrangements were classified as productive when the CDR3 lacked stop codons and remained in frame with V and J, and all other rearrangements were classified as non-productive. CDR3 was defined according to IMGT convention as the region running from the second conserved V-encoded cysteine to the conserved J-encoded phenylalanine. Sequences without an unambiguous match to a single V gene segment were excluded from the earlier analysis of 450 to 650 of the donors. In an earlier analysis of approximately 590 of the donors, a V segment was called functional when productive rearrangements were above 56.7%, and segregating when the standard deviation between donors exceeded 5%. A statistical classification framework was built to diagnose cytomegalovirus status from the catalog of TCR beta chain sequences. In a later analysis, V and J genes were assigned by comparing TCR nucleotide sequences against IMGT/GENE-DB human TR gene sequences. Using the TCRdist pipeline, a later analysis assigned CDR3 sequences along with most-parsimonious VDJ recombination scenarios. In a later analysis, each TCR beta chain was defined by its CDR3 amino acid sequence together with its V-gene family, and reads without a unique V-gene family were excluded. To address suspected cross-contamination and a sequencing artifact, a later analysis removed approximately 600 highly shared, low-generation-probability nucleotide sequences. In a later analysis, a clonal expansion index was calculated for each public chain from normalized within-repertoire ranks of inferred template counts. In a later analysis, generation probabilities were computed using a VDJ recombination model fitted to out-of-frame rearrangements, and the results were checked against IGoR. A later analysis scored TCR-TCR, TCR-HLA and TCR-CMV co-occurrence with hypergeometric tests, applying a repertoire-size bias correction to TCR pairs. To estimate false discovery rates, a later analysis permuted the HLA or CMV assignments 20 times. In a later analysis, co-occurring TCRs were grouped using DBSCAN, and TCRdist sequence similarity was added for clustering within HLA-allele-positive subsets. Repertoires with fewer than 30,000 or more than 120,000 public chains were left out of co-occurrence clustering, as were roughly five repertoires with anomalous nucleotide sharing. TCRdb holds this immuneACCESS table with in-frame rearrangements only. Some clones are missing; in checked studies, unresolved V genes explain under half, and the rest has no known cause. V, J and clone size are taken as reported in that table, and D and trimming were inferred from the DNA itself. This sample is represented by approximately 100,000 clones; roughly 80% of them were singletons. The ten largest make up approximately 2.4% of the sample.

Trimming takes 1 base from V and 4 bases from J, and the germline ends sit 10 bases apart. The CDR3 runs 14 residues from the cysteine to the phenylalanine. Just CDR3 DNA is preserved here, 42 bases in frame from base 1. Per the germline V gene, MNHNS is the CDR1 and SASEGT is the CDR2. The cohort comprised fewer than 700 healthy bone marrow donors. Cohort members were all nominally healthy when sampled, although unrecorded immune exposures were likely present. The donor was CMV seronegative and belonged to the group of 350 to 400 seronegative cohort members. A peripheral blood sample was provided by each donor, and peripheral blood mononuclear cells were used for TCR beta sequencing. The Qiagen DNeasy Blood Extraction Kit was used to extract genomic DNA from the blood cell samples. Turning to this clone: Its antigen has not been determined. No much larger clone is present one base from it, and per-base qualities are unavailable.

Sequencing was done on a sample of PBMCs. Here the chain combines TRBV6-1 and TRBJ1-2; no D gene can be assigned with confidence. This receptor was taken from a female donor in good health and CMV-seronegative. The CDR3 reads as follows: CASSEGGGTYGYTF. The DNA reads TGTGCCAGCAGTGAAGGCGGCGGAACCTATGGCTACACCTTC.